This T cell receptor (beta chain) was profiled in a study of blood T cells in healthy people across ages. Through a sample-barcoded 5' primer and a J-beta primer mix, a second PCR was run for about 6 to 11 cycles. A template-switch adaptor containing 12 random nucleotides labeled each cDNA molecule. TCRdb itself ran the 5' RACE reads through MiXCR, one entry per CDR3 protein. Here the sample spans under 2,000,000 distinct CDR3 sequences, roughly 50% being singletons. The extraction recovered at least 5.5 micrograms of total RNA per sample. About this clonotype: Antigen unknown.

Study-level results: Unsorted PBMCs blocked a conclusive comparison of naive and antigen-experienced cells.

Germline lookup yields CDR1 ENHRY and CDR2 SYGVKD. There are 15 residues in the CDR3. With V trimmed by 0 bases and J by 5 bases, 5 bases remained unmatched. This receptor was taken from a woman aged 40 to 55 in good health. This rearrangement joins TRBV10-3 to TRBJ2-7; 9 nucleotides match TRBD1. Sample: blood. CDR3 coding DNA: TGTGCCATCAGTGAGTCGGGACAGGGAACCCACGAGCAGTACTTC. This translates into CAISESGQGTHEQYF.